This T cell receptor (beta chain) was identified in a study of patients and donors after allogeneic stem cell transplantation. MiXCR, applied by TCRdb to the RT-PCR reads, yields one record per CDR3 protein. This sample has about 960,000 distinct CDR3 sequences, with more than 15% found just once. Only a few counts were recorded for this clonotype. This TCR came from a human donor who was either an allogeneic HSCT recipient or a stem cell or donor lymphocyte infusion donor (not recorded which). It is not recorded whose cells these are; they may come from a transplant donor. Material for sequencing was blood, either unsorted or a sorted T cell fraction (not recorded which).

CDR3 sequence: CASRLRGRDNEQFF. The CDR3 DNA follows: TGTGCCAGCCGCCTTCGGGGGCGCGACAATGAGCAGTTCTTC. The genes are TRBV3-1 and TRBJ2-1; TRBD1 or TRBD2 may be the D gene (6 bases each). This CDR3 contains 14 residues. Germline V lookup: CDR1 LGHDT, CDR2 YNNKEL (reference sequence). V dropped 8 bases and J dropped 5 bases, with 16 bases sitting between them.